Presented here are 5 T cell receptor beta chains from one specimen sequenced in a study of T cell responses to AZD1222 COVID-19 vaccine. This table comes from immunoSEQ multiplex PCR, and its TCRdb copy is limited to in-frame clones, with some not included. The sample holds approximately 120,000 clones, approximately 87% seen once. The input for sequencing was peripheral blood, taken 28 days after the second AZD1222 dose. These TCRs come from an adult who received the AZD1222 COVID-19 vaccine.

The chain uses TRBV5-6 and TRBJ1-2; D possibly corresponds to TRBD1 (5 bases). V gave up 1 base and J gave up 4 bases, with 8 bases separating them. Germline CDR1 and CDR2: SGHDT and YYEEEE. The CDR3 sequence is 13 residues long. The CDR3 region has the DNA TGTGCCAGCAGCTTGAGAGGGACCTATGGCTACACCTTC. Its protein is CASSLRGTYGYTF.

V is TRBV6-2 or TRBV6-3 and J is TRBJ1-4; D gene unclear. Germline lookup yields CDR1 MNHEY and CDR2 SVGEGT. This CDR3 is 14 amino acids long. V dropped 6 bases and J dropped 7 bases, with 15 bases sitting between them. CDR3: CASSQTFRPEKLFF. DNA of the CDR3: TGTGCCAGCAGCCAAACGTTCAGGCCTGAAAAACTGTTTTTT.

The rearrangement uses TRBV5-4 and TRBJ2-2; 8 bases map to TRBD2. Germline V gene data show CDR1 as SGHNT and CDR2 as YYREEE (reference sequence). With 4 bases clipped from V and 7 bases from J, the junction kept 6 bases outside the gene matches. There are 14 residues in the CDR3. For the CDR3, the DNA is TGTGCCAGCAGCCCCGGACTAGCAGACGGGGAGCTGTTTTTT. It encodes CASSPGLADGELFF. Filled out from reference TRBV5-4 and TRBJ2-2, the complete variable domain reads ETGVTQSPTHLIKTRGQQVTLRCSSQSGHNTVSWYQQALGQGPQFIFQYYREEENGRGNFPPRFSGLQFPNYSSELNVNALELDDSALYLCASSPGLADGELFFGEGSRLTVL.

The V gene is TRBV29-1, the J gene TRBJ1-1; D is possibly TRBD1 (5 bases). CDR1 is SQVTM, CDR2 ANQGSEA, per germline. V lost 7 bases and J lost 2, with 14 bases in between. This CDR3 is built from 13 residues. The CDR3 sequence is CSALRDANTEAFF. The CDR3 nucleotides read TGCAGCGCCCTTAGGGACGCAAACACTGAAGCTTTCTTT.

V gene TRBV4-3 combines with J gene TRBJ1-5; D remains ambiguous. V was trimmed by 0 bases and J by 7 bases, leaving 13 bases between them. Germline V gene sequence: CDR1 LGHNA, CDR2 YSLEER. The CDR3 extends over 15 amino acids. CDR3 nucleotide sequence: TGCGCCAGCAGCCAAGATGCTGACGTTGGGCAGCCCCAGCATTTT. It is translated as CASSQDADVGQPQHF.